This T cell receptor (beta chain) stems from a study of immune cell composition in non-small cell lung cancer. Whole-study findings and limits: Squamous lung tumours showed higher top 10 clone scores and clonality than adenocarcinomas. TIL tumour reactivity correlated with maximal tumour-associated clone frequency in adenocarcinoma. Squamous carcinomas (roughly 80%) more often had tumour-associated clones >0.5% than adenocarcinomas (around 33%).

Frozen unsorted single-cell suspensions supplied the genomic DNA. Concerning this clone: The antigen remains undetermined.

Per the germline V gene, CDR1 is MNHEY and CDR2 is SVGAGI. Trimming removed 0 bases from V and 10 bases from J, with 10 bases in between. The length of the CDR3 is 13 residues. The table came from immunoSEQ multiplex PCR; TCRdb's copy has only in-frame clones and leaves some out. The sample gives 7,000 to 8,000 clones, about 64% of which show up once; 8.2% is in the top ten. The receptor's source is a human donor with non-small cell lung cancer. The rearrangement uses TRBV6-5 and TRBJ2-1; D is perhaps TRBD1 (6 bases). Sequenced input: lung tumor tissue. CDR3 loop: CASSYSGQSEQFF. The CDR3 DNA is TGTGCCAGCAGTTACTCAGGACAGTCCGAGCAGTTCTTC.